This paragraph covers one T cell receptor (beta chain) sequence. In this sample, this clone turned up once. No cognate antigen has been identified for it. No base qualities exist here, and no much larger clone lies one base off it. Healthy HIV-negative adults with no recently reported acute infections or vaccinations were included as donors. Every donor was a Caucasian adult living in Nashville, Tennessee, USA. CD4+ T cells were enriched through magnetic negative selection, after which naive cells were positively selected on CD45RA and the remaining negative fraction served as the memory subset. After blood collection by leukapheresis, PBMCs were isolated using Ficoll-Histopaque density gradient centrifugation and then cryopreserved in the vapor phase of liquid nitrogen. Purity and quantity of every magnetically sorted T cell population were checked by analytical flow cytometry. Each sorted fraction had its genomic DNA isolated and then quantified by UV absorbance on a Nanodrop 2000c.

The V end loses 7 bases and the J end loses 3 bases, and a stretch of 9 bases separates them. Reading the germline V gene (reference sequence) gives CDR1 MNHNY and CDR2 SVGAGI. From the cysteine up to the phenylalanine, the CDR3 has a length of 12 residues. The only DNA kept is the CDR3, 36 bases in frame from the first base. Using the deep immunoSEQ assay, TCR CDR3 regions were amplified from genomic DNA by multiplex PCR. Extracted genomic DNA from each cell subset was spread evenly across all wells of several immunoSEQ 96-well plates, with each plate serving as a replicate. Each replicate PCR for sorted subsets received roughly 200 ng genomic DNA, equal to about 30,000 T cell genomes. Purified libraries were measured with a Qubit 3.0 fluorometer, size-checked on a Bioanalyzer 2100, and measured again with the KAPA Library Quantification kit. A separate single-read 150-cycle Illumina NextSeq 550 flow cell was used to sequence each immunoSEQ 96-well plate. The original methods were these. Because the immunoSEQ output included only junctional sequences and no quality scores, the filtering could not be the same as the filtering used for full-length reads. Sequences were annotated with PyIR, a Python wrapper for IgBLAST v1.9, and V/J genes and CDR3 were assigned using IMGT germline references. Reads were removed for weak V/J assignments (E-value above 1e-6), missing CDR3, stop codons, out-of-frame junctions, or ambiguous translated residues. V3J clonotypes were defined as sequences sharing an identical inferred V gene, J gene, and CDR3 amino acid sequence. To compute the percentage overlap between repertoires, the number of shared unique clonotypes was divided by the size of the smaller repertoire. Richness of each repertoire was evaluated using RTK rarefaction, the Chao1 estimator, and Recon v2.1 estimates of unobserved clonotypes. For all TCRbeta clonotypes obtained by the gDNA method from a few donors, generation probabilities were computed with OLGA. TCRdb took this table from immuneACCESS and kept in-frame rearrangements with V and J called. Such tables lack part of the clones; where checked against another copy, unresolved V genes explain under half of the gap, and the rest is unexplained. Clone size and V and J calls were adopted from that table, with D and trimming inferred from the DNA. The sample includes about 190,000 clones, with 66% observed a single time. More than 9% of the sample comes from the top ten.

The data belong to a study of shared clonotypes between healthy human individuals (dated by TCRdb to between 2020 and 2021). In terms of the full investigation: A couple of women and three men aged 18 to 49 years were included in the cohort. Per donor, three plates each were used for CD4 naive and CD4 memory, two for CD8 naive, and one for CD8 memory. The study deeply sequenced blood TCR repertoires of about 5 healthy adults to estimate repertoire size and the extent of clonotype sharing between individuals. To increase sequencing depth and limit assay-specific biases, different laboratories used diverse techniques to prepare libraries and sequence TCR repertoires. Leukapheresis yielded between about 0.9 and 10 billion PBMCs per donor. What the study reported, not specific to this receptor: The genetic and exposure-history diversity represented was limited by the small number of donors. Roughly 5% of naive CD4, 3% to 3.5% of naive CD8, 2.3% of memory CD4, and around 0.4% of memory CD8 clonotypes were shared across a few donors. Only blood was sampled, and tissue TCR repertoires likely differ from those in blood. Even with the large sequencing depth, rarefaction of the sorted-subset datasets indicated that sequencing was incomplete. Based on pairwise subsampling, the degree of clonotype sharing among donors was expected to be affected by sequencing depth. Naive subsets generally had larger estimated clonotype richness than memory subsets did. Clonotypes shared by all four sorted-subset donors showed higher generation probabilities than non-shared clonotypes.

The chain employs TRBV6-6 and TRBJ1-2, with the identity of the D gene unclear. This sequence originates from a man aged 25-40 years in good health. The sample consisted of memory CD4+ T cells sorted from blood. In the paper's terms, the cell subset or site label means: CD45RA-negative fraction. The nucleotide sequence reads TGTGCCAGCACGGGCATCGACTATGGCTACACCTTC. This is translated as CASTGIDYGYTF.